This note documents a single TCR beta chain sequence. Its antigen remains undetermined. The sample holds no much larger clone one base away, and base qualities are not on file. Taken from the germline V gene, the CDR1 and CDR2 loops are SNHLY and FYNNEI. Reading from cysteine to phenylalanine, the CDR3 counts 15 amino acids. The sequence is cut down to CDR3 DNA, 45 bases in frame from base 1. V is cut back by 6 bases and J by 0 bases, with 5 bases in the junction unmatched. Library preparation was by the immunoSEQ multiplex PCR assay. A mixture of 60 forward primers for TCR Vbeta segments and 13 reverse primers for TCR Jbeta segments was used in the multiplex PCR. The CDR3 region of rearranged TCR beta genes was amplified from genomic DNA with a multiplex PCR assay. On the Illumina HiSeq System, the amplified TCR beta libraries were sequenced as 87-base-pair reads. The source study handled its data this way. A later analysis tallied around 87 million unique TCR beta chains across the 700 or so repertoires, and approximately 12 million of those chains were shared by two or more donors. Raw reads were error-corrected and collapsed into unique sequences by a nearest-neighbor algorithm in which closely related sequences were merged to remove PCR and sequencing errors. To assign V, D and J gene segments, CDR3 sequences were aligned to IMGT reference sequences. For a sequence to be retained, a match of at least six nucleotides to both a V gene segment and a J gene segment was required. A rearrangement was called productive if the CDR3 had no stop codons and remained in frame with V and J, and every other rearrangement was called non-productive. Following IMGT convention, CDR3 was defined as the stretch from the second conserved V-encoded cysteine up to the conserved J-encoded phenylalanine. Sequences without an unambiguous match to a single V gene segment were excluded from the earlier analysis of a few hundred of the donors. An earlier analysis of a few hundred of the donors classified V segments as functional when productive rearrangements were above 56.7% and as segregating when the standard deviation between donors was above 5%. A statistical classification framework was built to diagnose cytomegalovirus status from the catalog of TCR beta chain sequences. In a later analysis, V and J genes were assigned by comparing TCR nucleotide sequences against IMGT/GENE-DB human TR gene sequences. Using the TCRdist pipeline, a later analysis assigned CDR3 sequences along with most-parsimonious VDJ recombination scenarios. In a later analysis, each TCR beta chain was defined by its CDR3 amino acid sequence together with its V-gene family, and reads lacking a unique V-gene family were excluded. A later analysis removed 592 highly shared, low-generation-probability nucleotide sequences to deal with suspected cross-contamination and a sequencing artifact. In a later analysis, a clonal expansion index for each public chain was calculated from normalized within-repertoire ranks of inferred template counts. In a later analysis, generation probabilities were computed using a VDJ recombination model fitted to out-of-frame rearrangements, and the results were checked against IGoR. A later analysis scored TCR-TCR, TCR-HLA and TCR-CMV co-occurrence with hypergeometric tests, applying a repertoire-size bias correction to TCR pairs. False discovery rates were estimated in a later analysis by permuting HLA or CMV assignments 20 times. In a later analysis, co-occurring TCRs were grouped using DBSCAN, with TCRdist sequence similarity added in when clustering inside HLA-allele-positive subsets. Repertoires with fewer than 30,000 or more than 120,000 public chains, plus five repertoires with anomalous nucleotide sharing, were excluded from co-occurrence clustering. TCRdb took this table from immuneACCESS and kept in-frame rearrangements with V and J called. Such tables lack part of the clones; where checked against another copy, unresolved V genes explain under half of the gap, and the rest is unexplained. V, J and clone size are those of that table, while D and trimming were read from the DNA. The sample data list about 160,000 clones, and more than 70% of these were observed just once. Jointly, the top ten make up 0.95% to 1.3% of the sample.

In total, more than 500 healthy bone marrow donors made up the cohort. At the time of sampling, all cohort members were nominally healthy, though unrecorded immune exposures were likely present. The donor was CMV seronegative and was included in the group of around 320 seronegative cohort members. Each donor provided a peripheral blood sample, and peripheral blood mononuclear cells were used for TCR beta sequencing. The Qiagen DNeasy Blood Extraction Kit was used to extract genomic DNA from the blood cell samples. This entry is derived from a study of cytomegalovirus exposure and HLA in healthy donors (TCRdb year 2017). With respect to the entire study: An earlier analysis of 587 of the donors reported approximately 260 Gb of sequence data and 95 million to 140 million unique TCR beta sequences obtained from some 170 million T cells. Around 320 gigabases of sequencing data and 80 million or so unique TCR sequences were included in an early release covering 550 to 800 HLA-typed donors. A later genetic analysis used genome-wide SNP genotypes for about 60% of the roughly 670 donors, treating that subset as a discovery cohort. Class I and class II HLA loci were covered by the typing at four-digit resolution. Besides the first cohort of roughly 660 subjects, a separate validation cohort made up of around 120 different subjects was used. A handful of DR-DQ haplotypes were handled as single units for association and clustering because linkage in the cohort was strong. Alongside the repertoire data, information on donor age, sex, ethnicity and CMV serostatus was compiled. An earlier analysis of around 640 of the donors used high-throughput TCR beta sequencing to judge whether each TCR beta V gene segment behaved as functional or pseudogenic. Every repertoire in the discovery cohort had been generated on one and the same sequencing platform. To study patterns of TCR occurrence, a later analysis re-analyzed previously published TCR beta repertoires from 666 donors and added high-resolution HLA genotyping. The T cell repertoires of under 750 subjects were profiled by immunosequencing and related to cytomegalovirus serostatus. The number of donors typed differed by locus, with roughly 629-640 for A, B, C, DRB1 and DQB1, 522 for DQA1, 606 for DPA1, and around 460 for DPB1. On average, over 200,000 unique TCR beta nucleotide sequences were sequenced per donor among some 430 genotyped donors of the cohort, with roughly 18% of those sequences being non-productive. Of the 398 genotyped donors, approximately 80% fell in the genetic ancestry cluster associated with self-reported Caucasian donors. The later analysis used no new phenotypic data to find candidate immune exposures, relying instead on TCR beta sequences and their occurrence across donors. The study aimed to test whether cataloging public T cell receptors could reveal signatures of past pathogen exposure. To predict cytomegalovirus infection status, the study combined high-throughput TCR immunosequencing, statistical association of individual TCRs with disease status, and machine learning. What the authors observed across the whole study: Across donors, most TCR sequences were observed very rarely, whereas some public TCRs were present in many individuals. According to a later analysis, most CMV-associated TCR beta chains appeared to be HLA-restricted, and the HLA associations seemed to be driven largely by CMV exposure. Immune exposure information for the cohort was limited to CMV serostatus. Some IMGT-functional V segments, including TRBV6-2 and TRBV6-3, could not be told apart with the 87-base-pair reads, so those segments were excluded. A further reported finding was that TCR beta sequences accurately predicted the HLA-A and HLA-B alleles for most subjects in the first cohort. When HLA alleles, especially DR and DQ, strongly co-occurred, TCR associations were difficult to assign to individual alleles. Cytomegalovirus status was reported to be diagnosed by the classifier with high specificity and sensitivity in both the original and validation cohorts. Correlated functional status among segregating V segments might reflect linkage disequilibrium, but an unknown experimental factor could not be ruled out. Three of the identified cytomegalovirus-associated TCR beta chains were confirmed in vitro to be specific for cytomegalovirus antigens. At a false discovery rate of 0.05, a later analysis linked 15,000 to 20,000 TCR beta sequences to specific HLA alleles. HLA typing was unavailable for some donors at each locus, so association tests used only the typed subset. A later genetic analysis associated a missense DCLRE1C variant with V-gene and J-gene trimming of TCR beta chains, and an independent cohort replicated the association. In an earlier analysis of several hundred of the donors, most TCR beta V segments were observed in productive rearrangements about 90% or about 30% of the time, broadly matching IMGT annotations. In a later analysis, the rate of TCR association differed among HLA loci, with DRB1 alleles having the most associated TCRs and HLA-C alleles having the fewest. In the study, about 150 TCR beta chains were listed as associated with cytomegalovirus. This cohort had only TCR beta chains sequenced, and the lack of alpha or paired-chain data limited which features could be detected. The presence/absence analyses assumed that sequencing depth was roughly uniform across donors, and that assumption may not be true. In a later analysis, several top co-occurrence clusters were reported to appear linked to parvovirus B19, influenza, CMV and Epstein-Barr virus. In a later analysis, HLA-associated TCR beta chains were found to be more clonally expanded and to have lower generation probabilities than equally common non-associated chains. The authors suggested that the approach could potentially be extended to other disease states and immunological phenotypes. A group of highly shared sequence variants was considered likely to be a technical artifact of the sequencing pipeline. A later genetic analysis reported fewer N-insertions in productive TCRs among donors in an Asian-associated ancestry cluster than the approximately 670-donor mean. The earlier analysis of approximately 590 of the donors excluded over 15 rarely observed V segments, including chromosome 9 orphons, because counts were too low.

The sequence was obtained from a man aged 25 to 40 in good health and CMV-seronegative. The sequencing input was PBMCs. The receptor chain draws on TRBV2 and TRBJ1-5, with 7 bases matching TRBD1. The base sequence is TGTGCCAGCAGGCACGACAGGGATAGCAATCAGCCCCAGCATTTT. It translates as CASRHDRDSNQPQHF.